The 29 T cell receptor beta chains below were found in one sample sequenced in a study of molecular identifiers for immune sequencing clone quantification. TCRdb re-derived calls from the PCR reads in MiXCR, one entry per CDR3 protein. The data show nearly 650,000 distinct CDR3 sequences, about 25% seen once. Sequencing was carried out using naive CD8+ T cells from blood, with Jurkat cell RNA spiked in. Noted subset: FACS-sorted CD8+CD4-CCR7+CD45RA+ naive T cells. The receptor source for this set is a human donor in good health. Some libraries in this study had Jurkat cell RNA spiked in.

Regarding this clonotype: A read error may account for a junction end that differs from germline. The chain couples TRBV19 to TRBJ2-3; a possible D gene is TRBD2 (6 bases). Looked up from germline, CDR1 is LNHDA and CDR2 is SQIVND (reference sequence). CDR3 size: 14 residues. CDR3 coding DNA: TGTGCCAGTAGTATGTCGGGGGTGGCAGATACGCAGTGTTTT. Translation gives CASSMSGVADTQCF.

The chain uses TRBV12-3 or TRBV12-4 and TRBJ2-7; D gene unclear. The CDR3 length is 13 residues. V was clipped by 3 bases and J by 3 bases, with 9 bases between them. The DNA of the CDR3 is TGTGCCAGCAGTTTCTGGACCCACTACGAGCAGTACTTC. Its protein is CASSFWTHYEQYF.

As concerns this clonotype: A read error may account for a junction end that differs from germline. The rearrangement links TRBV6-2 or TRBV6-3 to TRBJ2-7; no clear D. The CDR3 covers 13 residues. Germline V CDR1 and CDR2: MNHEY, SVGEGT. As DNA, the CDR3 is TGTGCCAGCAGTTACAACGCCTCCCACGAGCAGTACTTC. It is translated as CASSYNASHEQYF.

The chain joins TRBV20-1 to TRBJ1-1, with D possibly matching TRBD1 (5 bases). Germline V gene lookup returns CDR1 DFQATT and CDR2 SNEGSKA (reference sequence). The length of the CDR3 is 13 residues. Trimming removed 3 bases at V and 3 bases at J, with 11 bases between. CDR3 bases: TGCAGTGCTAGGCCGACAGAGGACACTGAAGCTTTCTTT. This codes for CSARPTEDTEAFF.

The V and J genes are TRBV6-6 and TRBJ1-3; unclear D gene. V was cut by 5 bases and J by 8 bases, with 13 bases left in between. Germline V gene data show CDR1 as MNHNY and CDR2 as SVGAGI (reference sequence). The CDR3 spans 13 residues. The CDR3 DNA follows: TGTGCCAGCAGTCCCCCACAAGGACACACCATATATTTT. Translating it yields CASSPPQGHTIYF.

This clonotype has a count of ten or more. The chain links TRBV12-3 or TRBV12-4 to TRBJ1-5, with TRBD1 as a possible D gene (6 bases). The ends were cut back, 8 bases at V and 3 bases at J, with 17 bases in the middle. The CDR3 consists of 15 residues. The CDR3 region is CASGSLEGVNQPQHF. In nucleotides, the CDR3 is TGTGCCAGCGGTTCTTTAGAGGGGGTCAATCAGCCCCAGCATTTT.

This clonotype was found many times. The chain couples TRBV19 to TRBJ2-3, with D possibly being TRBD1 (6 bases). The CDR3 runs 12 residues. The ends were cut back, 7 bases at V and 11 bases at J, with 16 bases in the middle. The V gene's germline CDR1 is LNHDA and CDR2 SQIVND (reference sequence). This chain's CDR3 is CASTPGAGVQYF. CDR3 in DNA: TGTGCCAGTACTCCAGGGGCCGGAGTGCAGTATTTT.

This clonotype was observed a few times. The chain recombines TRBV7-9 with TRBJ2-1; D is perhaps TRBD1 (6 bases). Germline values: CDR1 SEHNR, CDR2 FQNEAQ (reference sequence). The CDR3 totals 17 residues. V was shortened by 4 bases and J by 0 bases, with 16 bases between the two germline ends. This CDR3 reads CASSSAPGQSSYNEQFF. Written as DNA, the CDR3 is TGTGCCAGCAGCTCCGCCCCGGGACAAAGCTCCTACAATGAGCAGTTCTTC.

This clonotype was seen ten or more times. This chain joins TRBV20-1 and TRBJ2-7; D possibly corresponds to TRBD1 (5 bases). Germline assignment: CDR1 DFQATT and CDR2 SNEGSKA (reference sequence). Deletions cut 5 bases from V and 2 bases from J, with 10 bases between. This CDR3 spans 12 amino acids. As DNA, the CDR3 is TGCAGTGCTCCAGGGTATGCCTACGAGCAGTACTTC. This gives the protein CSAPGYAYEQYF.

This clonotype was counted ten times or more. The CDR3 loop reads CASSQAGGSYEQYF. CDR3 coding DNA: TGCGCCAGCAGCCAAGCAGGGGGCTCCTACGAGCAGTACTTC. V and J are TRBV4-3 and TRBJ2-7, with TRBD1 matching 7 bases. The CDR3 runs to 14 residues. The trim removed 1 base at V and 0 bases at J, leaving 0 bases unmatched. Germline V gives CDR1 LGHNA, CDR2 YSLEER.

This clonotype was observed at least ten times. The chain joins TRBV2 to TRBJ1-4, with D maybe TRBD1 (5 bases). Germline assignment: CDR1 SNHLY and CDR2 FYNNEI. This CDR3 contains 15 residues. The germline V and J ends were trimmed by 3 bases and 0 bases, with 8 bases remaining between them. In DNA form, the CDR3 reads TGTGCCAGCAGTGATTGGGGGTCAACTAATGAAAAACTGTTTTTT. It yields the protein CASSDWGSTNEKLFF.

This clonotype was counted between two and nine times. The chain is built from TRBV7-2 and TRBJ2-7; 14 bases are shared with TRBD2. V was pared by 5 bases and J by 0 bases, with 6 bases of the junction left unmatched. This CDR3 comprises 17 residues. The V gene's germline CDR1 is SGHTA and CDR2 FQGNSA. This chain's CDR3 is CASSPTSGGESSYEQYF. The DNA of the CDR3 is TGTGCCAGCAGCCCGACTAGCGGGGGGGAGAGCTCCTACGAGCAGTACTTC.

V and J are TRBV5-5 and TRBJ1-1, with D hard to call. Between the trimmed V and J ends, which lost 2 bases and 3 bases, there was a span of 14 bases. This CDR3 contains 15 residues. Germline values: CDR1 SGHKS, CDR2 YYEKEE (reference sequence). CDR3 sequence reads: CASSFDSPRDTEAFF. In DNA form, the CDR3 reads TGTGCCAGCAGCTTTGACTCTCCGCGCGACACTGAAGCTTTCTTT.

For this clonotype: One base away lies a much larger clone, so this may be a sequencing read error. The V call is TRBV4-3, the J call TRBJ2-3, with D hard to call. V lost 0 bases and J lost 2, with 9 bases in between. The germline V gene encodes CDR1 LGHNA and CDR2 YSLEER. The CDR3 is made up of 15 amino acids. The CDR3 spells CASSQDELSTDTQYF. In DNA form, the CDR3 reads TGCGCCAGCAGCCAAGATGAACTTTCCACAGATACGCAGTATTTT.

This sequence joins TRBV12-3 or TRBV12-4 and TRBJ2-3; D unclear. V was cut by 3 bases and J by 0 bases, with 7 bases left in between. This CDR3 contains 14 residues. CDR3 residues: CASSLSESTDTQYF. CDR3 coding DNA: TGTGCCAGCAGTTTGTCCGAAAGCACAGATACGCAGTATTTT.

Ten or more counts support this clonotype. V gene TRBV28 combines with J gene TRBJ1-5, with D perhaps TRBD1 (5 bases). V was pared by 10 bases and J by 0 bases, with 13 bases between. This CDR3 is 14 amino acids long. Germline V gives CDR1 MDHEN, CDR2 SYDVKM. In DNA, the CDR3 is TGTGCCACCCGACAGAAATTTAGCAATCAGCCCCAGCATTTT. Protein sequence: CATRQKFSNQPQHF.

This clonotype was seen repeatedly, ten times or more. The CDR3 DNA is TGTGCCAGCAGCTTGGATTGGGGGAACGTGGGCACAGATACGCAGTATTTT. Translation gives CASSLDWGNVGTDTQYF. The gene calls are TRBV5-6 and TRBJ2-3, with D perhaps TRBD1 or TRBD2 (5 bases each). With 0 bases removed from V and 1 base from J, the gap between germline ends came to 15 bases. In germline, CDR1 is SGHDT, CDR2 YYEEEE. The CDR3 consists of 17 residues.

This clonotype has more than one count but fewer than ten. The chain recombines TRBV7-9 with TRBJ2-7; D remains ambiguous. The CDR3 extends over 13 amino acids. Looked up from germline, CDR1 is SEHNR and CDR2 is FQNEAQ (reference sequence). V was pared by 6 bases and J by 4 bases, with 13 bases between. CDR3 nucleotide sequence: TGTGCCAGCAGTGGCCCGGTTTGGTACGAGCAGTACTTC. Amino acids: CASSGPVWYEQYF. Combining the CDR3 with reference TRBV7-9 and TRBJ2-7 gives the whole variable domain DTGVSQNPRHKITKRGQNVTFRCDPISEHNRLYWYRQTLGQGPEFLTYFQNEAQLEKSRLLSDRFSAERPKGSFSTLEIQRTEQGDSAMYLCASSGPVWYEQYFGPGTRLTVT.

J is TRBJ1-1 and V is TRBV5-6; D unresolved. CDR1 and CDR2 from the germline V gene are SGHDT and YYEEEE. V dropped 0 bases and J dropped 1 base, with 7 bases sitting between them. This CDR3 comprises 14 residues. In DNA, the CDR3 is TGTGCCAGCAGCTTGGAAGTGAGGAACACTGAAGCTTTCTTT. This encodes CASSLEVRNTEAFF.

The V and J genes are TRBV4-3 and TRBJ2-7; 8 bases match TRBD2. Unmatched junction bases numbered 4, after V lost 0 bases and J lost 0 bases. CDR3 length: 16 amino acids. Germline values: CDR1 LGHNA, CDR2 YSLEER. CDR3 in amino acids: CASSQETGGVSYEQYF. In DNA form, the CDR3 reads TGCGCCAGCAGCCAAGAAACCGGGGGGGTCTCCTACGAGCAGTACTTC.

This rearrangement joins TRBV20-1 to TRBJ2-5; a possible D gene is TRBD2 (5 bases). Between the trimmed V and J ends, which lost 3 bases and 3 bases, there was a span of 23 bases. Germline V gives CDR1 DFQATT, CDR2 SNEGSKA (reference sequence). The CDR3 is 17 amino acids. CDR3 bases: TGCAGTGCTAGGGATTTCGCCGGACTCCATGGGGAAGAGACCCAGTACTTC. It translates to CSARDFAGLHGEETQYF.

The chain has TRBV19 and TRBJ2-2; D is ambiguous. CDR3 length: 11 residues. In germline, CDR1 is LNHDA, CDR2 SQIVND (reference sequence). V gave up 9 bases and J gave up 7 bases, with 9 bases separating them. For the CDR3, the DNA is TGTGCCAGCCTATCCGGCGGGGAGCTGTTTTTT. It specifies CASLSGGELFF. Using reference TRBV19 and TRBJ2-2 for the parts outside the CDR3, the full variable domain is DGGITQSPKYLFRKEGQNVTLSCEQNLNHDAMYWYRQDPGQGLRLIYYSQIVNDFQKGDIAEGYSVSREKKESFPLTVTSAQKNPTAFYLCASLSGGELFFGEGSRLTVL.

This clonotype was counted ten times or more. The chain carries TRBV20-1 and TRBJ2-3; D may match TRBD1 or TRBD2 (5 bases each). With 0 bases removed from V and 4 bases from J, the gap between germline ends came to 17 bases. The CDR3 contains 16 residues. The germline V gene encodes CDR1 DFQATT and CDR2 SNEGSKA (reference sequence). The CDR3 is CSARDLWGSRADTQYF. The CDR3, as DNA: TGCAGTGCTAGAGATCTTTGGGGGAGTCGGGCAGATACGCAGTATTTT.

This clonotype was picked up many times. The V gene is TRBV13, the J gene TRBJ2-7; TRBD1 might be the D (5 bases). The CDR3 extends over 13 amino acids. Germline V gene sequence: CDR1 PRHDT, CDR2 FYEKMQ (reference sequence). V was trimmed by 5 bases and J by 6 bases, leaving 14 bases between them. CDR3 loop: CASSPRVPAEQYF. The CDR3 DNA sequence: TGTGCCAGCAGCCCCAGGGTACCCGCCGAGCAGTACTTC. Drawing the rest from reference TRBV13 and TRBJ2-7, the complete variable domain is AAGVIQSPRHLIKEKRETATLKCYPIPRHDTVYWYQQGPGQDPQFLISFYEKMQSDKGSIPDRFSAQQFSDYHSELNMSSLELGDSALYFCASSPRVPAEQYFGPGTRLTVT.

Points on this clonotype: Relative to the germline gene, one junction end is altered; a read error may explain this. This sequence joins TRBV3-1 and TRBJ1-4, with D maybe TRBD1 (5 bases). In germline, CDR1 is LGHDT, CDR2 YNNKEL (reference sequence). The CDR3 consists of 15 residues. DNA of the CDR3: TGTGCCAGCAGCCCCAGGGAGTCCAGCGGGGAAAGACTGTTTTTT. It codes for CASSPRESSGERLFF. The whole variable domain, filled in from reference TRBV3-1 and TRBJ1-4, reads DTAVSQTPKYLVTQMGNDKSIKCEQNLGHDTMYWYKQDSKKFLKIMFSYNNKELIINETVPNRFSPKSPDKAHLNLHINSLELGDSAVYFCASSPRESSGERLFFGSGTQLSVL.

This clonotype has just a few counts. CDR3 nucleotides: TGTGCCAGCAGCTTCTTCGTCGGGGGGCCCTACGAGCAGTACTTC. Translation: CASSFFVGGPYEQYF. The chain uses TRBV5-5 and TRBJ2-7, with TRBD2 as a possible D gene (7 bases). This CDR3 is 15 amino acids long. Germline V gene lookup returns CDR1 SGHKS and CDR2 YYEKEE (reference sequence). V was trimmed by 2 bases and J by 2 bases, leaving 14 bases between them.

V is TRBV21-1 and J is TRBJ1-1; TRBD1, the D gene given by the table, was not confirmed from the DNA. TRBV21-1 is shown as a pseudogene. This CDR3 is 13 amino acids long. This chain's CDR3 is CASTSSGVTEAFF. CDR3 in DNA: TGTGCCAGCACCTCCTCCGGGGTTACTGAAGCTTTCTTT.

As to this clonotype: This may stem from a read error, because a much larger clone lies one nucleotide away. The CDR3 DNA sequence: TGTGCCAGCAGTTACGGTGGGGCCGAAGCTGTCTTT. As protein: CASSYGGAEAVF. J is TRBJ1-1 and V is TRBV6-5, with D tentatively TRBD1 (5 bases). This CDR3 has 12 residues. Per the germline V gene, CDR1 is MNHEY and CDR2 is SVGAGI.

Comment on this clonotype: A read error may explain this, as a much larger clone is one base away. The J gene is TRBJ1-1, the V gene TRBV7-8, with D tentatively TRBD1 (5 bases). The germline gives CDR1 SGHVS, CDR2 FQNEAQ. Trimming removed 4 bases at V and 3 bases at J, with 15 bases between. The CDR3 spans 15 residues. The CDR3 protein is CASSSHGARDTEAFF. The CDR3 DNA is TGTGCCAGCAGCTCACACGGGGCAAGAGACACTGAAGCTTTCTTT.